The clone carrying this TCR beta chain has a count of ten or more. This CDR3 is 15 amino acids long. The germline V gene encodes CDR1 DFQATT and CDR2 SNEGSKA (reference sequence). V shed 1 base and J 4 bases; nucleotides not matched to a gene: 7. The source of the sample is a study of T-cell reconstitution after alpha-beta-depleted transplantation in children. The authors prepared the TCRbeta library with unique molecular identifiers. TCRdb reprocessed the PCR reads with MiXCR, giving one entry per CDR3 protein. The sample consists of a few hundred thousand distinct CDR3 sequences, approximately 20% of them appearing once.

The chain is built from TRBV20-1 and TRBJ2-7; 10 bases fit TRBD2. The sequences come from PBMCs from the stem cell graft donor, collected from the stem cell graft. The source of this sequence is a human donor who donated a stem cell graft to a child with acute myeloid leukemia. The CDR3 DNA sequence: TGCAGTGCTAGAGCAAGCGGGAGGGCTTGGTACGAGCAGTACTTC. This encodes CSARASGRAWYEQYF.